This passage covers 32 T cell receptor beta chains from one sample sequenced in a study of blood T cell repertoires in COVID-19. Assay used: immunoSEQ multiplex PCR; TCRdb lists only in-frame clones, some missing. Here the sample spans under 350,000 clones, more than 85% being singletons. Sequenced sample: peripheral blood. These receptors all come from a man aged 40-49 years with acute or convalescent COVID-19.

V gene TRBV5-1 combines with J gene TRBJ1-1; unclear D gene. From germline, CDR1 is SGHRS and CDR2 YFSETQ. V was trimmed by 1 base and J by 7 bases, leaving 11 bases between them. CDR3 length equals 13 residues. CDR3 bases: TGCGCCAGCAGCTTGTCGGGAGAAGGTGAAGCTTTCTTT. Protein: CASSLSGEGEAFF.

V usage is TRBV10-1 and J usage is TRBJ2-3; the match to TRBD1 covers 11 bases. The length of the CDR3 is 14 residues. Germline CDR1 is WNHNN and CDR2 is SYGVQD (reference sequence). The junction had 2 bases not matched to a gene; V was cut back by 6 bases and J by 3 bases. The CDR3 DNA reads TGCGCCAGCAGCGGGACAGGGGGGACAGATACGCAGTATTTT. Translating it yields CASSGTGGTDTQYF.

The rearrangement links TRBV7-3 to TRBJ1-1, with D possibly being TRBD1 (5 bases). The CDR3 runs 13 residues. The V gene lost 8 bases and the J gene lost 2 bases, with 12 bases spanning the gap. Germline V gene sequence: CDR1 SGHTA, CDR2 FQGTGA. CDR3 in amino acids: CASSTDRNTEAFF. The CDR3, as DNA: TGTGCCAGCTCTACCGACAGAAACACTGAAGCTTTCTTT.

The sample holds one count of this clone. DNA for the CDR3: TGTGCCGCCGGGAGGGGGGGCAGCTATGGCTACACCTTC. This translates into CAAGRGGSYGYTF. The chain is built from TRBV6-5 and TRBJ1-2; TRBD1 might be the D (6 bases). The CDR3 loop spans 13 amino acids. Germline-derived CDR1 and CDR2 are MNHEY and SVGAGI. V lost 11 bases to trimming and J lost 4 bases, with 17 bases between them.

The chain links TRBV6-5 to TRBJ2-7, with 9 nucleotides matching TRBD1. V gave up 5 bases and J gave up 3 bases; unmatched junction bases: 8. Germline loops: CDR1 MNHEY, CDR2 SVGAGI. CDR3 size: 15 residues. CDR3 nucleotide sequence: TGTGCCAGCAGTAGCTCCGGGACAGGGATCTACGAGCAGTACTTC. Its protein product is CASSSSGTGIYEQYF.

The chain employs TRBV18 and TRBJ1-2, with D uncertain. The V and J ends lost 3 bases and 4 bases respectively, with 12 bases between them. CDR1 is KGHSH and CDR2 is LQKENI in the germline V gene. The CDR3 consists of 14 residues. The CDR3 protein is CASSPLNSFYGYTF. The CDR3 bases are TGTGCCAGCTCACCCCTAAACTCGTTCTATGGCTACACCTTC.

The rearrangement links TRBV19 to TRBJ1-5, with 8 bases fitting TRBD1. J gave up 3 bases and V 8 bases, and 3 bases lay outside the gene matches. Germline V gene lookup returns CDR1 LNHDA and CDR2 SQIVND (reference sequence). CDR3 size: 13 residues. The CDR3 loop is CASRTGFNQPQHF. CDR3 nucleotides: TGTGCCAGTCGGACAGGGTTCAATCAGCCCCAGCATTTT.

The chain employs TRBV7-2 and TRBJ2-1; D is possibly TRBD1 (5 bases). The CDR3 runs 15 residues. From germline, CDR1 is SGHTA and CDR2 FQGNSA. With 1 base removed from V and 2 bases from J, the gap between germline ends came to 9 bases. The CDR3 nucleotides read TGTGCCAGCAGCTTAGAAGGGGCCCCCTACAATGAGCAGTTCTTC. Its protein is CASSLEGAPYNEQFF.

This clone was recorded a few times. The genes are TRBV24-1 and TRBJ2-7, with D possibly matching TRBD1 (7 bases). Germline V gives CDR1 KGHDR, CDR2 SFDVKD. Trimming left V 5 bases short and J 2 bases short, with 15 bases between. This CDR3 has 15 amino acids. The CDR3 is CATSVVEGQTYEQYF. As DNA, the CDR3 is TGTGCCACCAGTGTAGTGGAGGGACAGACCTACGAGCAGTACTTC.

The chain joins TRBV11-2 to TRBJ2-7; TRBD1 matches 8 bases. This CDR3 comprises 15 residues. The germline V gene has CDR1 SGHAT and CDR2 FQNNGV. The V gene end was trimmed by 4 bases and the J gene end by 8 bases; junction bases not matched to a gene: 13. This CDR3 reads CASSSVRDRNPQQYF. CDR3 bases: TGTGCCAGCAGCTCAGTCCGGGACAGGAACCCGCAGCAGTACTTC.

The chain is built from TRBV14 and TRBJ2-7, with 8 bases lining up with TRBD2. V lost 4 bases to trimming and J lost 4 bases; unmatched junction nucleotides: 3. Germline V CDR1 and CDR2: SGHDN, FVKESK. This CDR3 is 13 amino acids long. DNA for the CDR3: TGTGCCAGCAGCCGACGGGGGGGTTACGAGCAGTACTTC. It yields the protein CASSRRGGYEQYF.

Written as DNA, the CDR3 is TGTGCCAGCAGCTCACAGGGTTTCTCCGGAAACACCATATATTTT. Protein product: CASSSQGFSGNTIYF. This rearrangement joins TRBV3-1 (or the pseudogene TRBV3-2) to TRBJ1-3, with D tentatively TRBD1 (6 bases). V lost 5 bases, J lost 4 bases, and 15 bases lay in between. The CDR3 contains 15 residues. Germline V CDR1 and CDR2: LGHDT, YNNKEL (reference sequence).

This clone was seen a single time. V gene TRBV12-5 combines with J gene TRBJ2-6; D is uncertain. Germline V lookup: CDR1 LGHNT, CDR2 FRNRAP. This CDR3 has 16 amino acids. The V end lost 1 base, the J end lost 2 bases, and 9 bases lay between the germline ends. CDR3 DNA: TGTGCTAGTGGTTTGGACAGTCTCGCTGGGGCCAACGTCCTGACTTTC. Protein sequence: CASGLDSLAGANVLTF.

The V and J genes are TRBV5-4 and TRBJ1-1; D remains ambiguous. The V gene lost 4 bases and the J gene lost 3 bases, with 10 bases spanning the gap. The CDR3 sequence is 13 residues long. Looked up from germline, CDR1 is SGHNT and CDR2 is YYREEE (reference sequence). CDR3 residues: CASSLVGDTEAFF. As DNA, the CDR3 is TGTGCCAGCAGCCTAGTAGGTGACACTGAAGCTTTCTTT.

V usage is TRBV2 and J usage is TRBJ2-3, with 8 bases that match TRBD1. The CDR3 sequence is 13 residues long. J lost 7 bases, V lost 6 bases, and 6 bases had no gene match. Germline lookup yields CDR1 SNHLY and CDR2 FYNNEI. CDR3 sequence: CASSARQGYTQYF. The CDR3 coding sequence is TGTGCCAGCAGCGCTCGACAGGGGTATACGCAGTATTTT.

CDR3 coding DNA: TGTGCCAGCAGTGAAGCACGGTGGGGGGGACTGGACTATGGCTACACCTTC. Amino acids: CASSEARWGGLDYGYTF. The chain employs TRBV6-1 and TRBJ1-2, with D maybe TRBD1 (5 bases). CDR3 length: 17 amino acids. Germline V gene lookup returns CDR1 MNHNS and CDR2 SASEGT. Trimming removed 0 bases from V and 3 bases from J, with 17 bases in between.

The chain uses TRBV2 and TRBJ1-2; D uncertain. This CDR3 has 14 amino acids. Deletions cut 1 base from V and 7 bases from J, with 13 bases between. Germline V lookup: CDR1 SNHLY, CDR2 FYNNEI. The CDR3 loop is CASSEGAGRSGYTF. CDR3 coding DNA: TGTGCCAGCAGTGAAGGAGCAGGAAGATCTGGCTACACCTTC.

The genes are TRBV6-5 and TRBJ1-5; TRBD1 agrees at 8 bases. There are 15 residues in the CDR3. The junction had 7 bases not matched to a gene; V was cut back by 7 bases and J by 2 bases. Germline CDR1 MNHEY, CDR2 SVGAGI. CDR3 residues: CASTLGGQGNQPQHF. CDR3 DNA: TGTGCCAGCACCCTCGGGGGACAGGGCAATCAGCCCCAGCATTTT.

The CDR3 spells CASRQGSYEQYF. The CDR3 DNA reads as TGTGCCAGCAGGCAGGGTTCCTACGAGCAGTACTTC. This chain links TRBV7-9 with TRBJ2-7; weak D call: TRBD1 (5 bases). Trimming cost V 6 bases and J 1 base, with 7 bases left between them. CDR3 size: 12 residues. Germline CDR1 and CDR2: SEHNR and FQNEAQ (reference sequence).

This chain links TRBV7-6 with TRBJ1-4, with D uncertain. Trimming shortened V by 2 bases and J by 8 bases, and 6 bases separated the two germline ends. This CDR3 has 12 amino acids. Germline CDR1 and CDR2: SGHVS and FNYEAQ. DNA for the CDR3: TGTGCCAGCAGCTTAAACGCGGAAAAACTGTTTTTT. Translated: CASSLNAEKLFF.

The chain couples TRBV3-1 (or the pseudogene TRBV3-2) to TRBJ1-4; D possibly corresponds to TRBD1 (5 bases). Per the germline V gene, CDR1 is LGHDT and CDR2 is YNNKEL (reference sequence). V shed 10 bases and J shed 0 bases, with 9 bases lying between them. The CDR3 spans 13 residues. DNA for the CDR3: TGTGCCACTGCGGGGGCAACTAATGAAAAACTGTTTTTT. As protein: CATAGATNEKLFF.

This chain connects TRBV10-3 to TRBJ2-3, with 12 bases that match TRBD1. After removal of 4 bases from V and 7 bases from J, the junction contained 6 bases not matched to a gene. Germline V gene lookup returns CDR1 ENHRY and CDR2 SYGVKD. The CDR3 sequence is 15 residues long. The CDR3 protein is CAISGRGQGAYTQYF. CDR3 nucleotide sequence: TGTGCCATCAGTGGGCGGGGACAGGGGGCTTATACGCAGTATTTT.

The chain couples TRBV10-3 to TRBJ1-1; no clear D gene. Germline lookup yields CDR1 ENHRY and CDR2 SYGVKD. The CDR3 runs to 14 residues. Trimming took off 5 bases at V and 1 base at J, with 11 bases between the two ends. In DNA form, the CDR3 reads TGTGCCATCAGTTCCCAGGCGGGGAACACTGAAGCTTTCTTT. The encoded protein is CAISSQAGNTEAFF.

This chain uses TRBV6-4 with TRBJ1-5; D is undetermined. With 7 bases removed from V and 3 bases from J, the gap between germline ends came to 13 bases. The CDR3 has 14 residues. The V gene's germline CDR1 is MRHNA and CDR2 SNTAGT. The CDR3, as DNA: TGTGCCAGCATTCCCTCGAGGGACAATCAGCCCCAGCATTTT. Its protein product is CASIPSRDNQPQHF.

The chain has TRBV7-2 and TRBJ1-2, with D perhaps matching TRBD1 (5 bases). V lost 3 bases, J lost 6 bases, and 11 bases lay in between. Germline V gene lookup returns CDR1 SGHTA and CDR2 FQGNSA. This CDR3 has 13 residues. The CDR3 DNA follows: TGTGCCAGCAGCTTCAATGGGGGGGATGGCTACACCTTC. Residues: CASSFNGGDGYTF.

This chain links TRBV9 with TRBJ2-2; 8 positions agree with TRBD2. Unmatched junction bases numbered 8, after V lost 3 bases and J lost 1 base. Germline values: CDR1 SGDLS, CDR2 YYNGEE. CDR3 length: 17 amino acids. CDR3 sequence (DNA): TGTGCCAGCAGCGCGCCCCTGGCGGGGGGGAACACCGGGGAGCTGTTTTTT. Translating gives CASSAPLAGGNTGELFF.

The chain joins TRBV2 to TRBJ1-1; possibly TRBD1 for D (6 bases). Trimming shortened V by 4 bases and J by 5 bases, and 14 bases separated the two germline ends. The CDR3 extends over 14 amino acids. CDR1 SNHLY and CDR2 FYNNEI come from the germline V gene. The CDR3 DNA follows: TGTGCCAGCAGTGTGGTGTGGGGGCAAACTGAAGCTTTCTTT. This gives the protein CASSVVWGQTEAFF.

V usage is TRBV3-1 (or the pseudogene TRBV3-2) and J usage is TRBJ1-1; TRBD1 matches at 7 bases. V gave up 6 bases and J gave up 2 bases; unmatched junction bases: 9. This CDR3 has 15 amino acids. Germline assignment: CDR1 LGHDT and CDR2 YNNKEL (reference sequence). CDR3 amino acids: CASRHYGTVNTEAFF. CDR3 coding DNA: TGTGCCAGCAGACACTACGGGACAGTAAACACTGAAGCTTTCTTT.

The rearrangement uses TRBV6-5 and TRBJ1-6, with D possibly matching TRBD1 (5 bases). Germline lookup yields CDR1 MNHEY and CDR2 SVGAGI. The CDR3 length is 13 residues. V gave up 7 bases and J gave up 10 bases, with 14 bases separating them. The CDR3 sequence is CASKQADRSPLHF. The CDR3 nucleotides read TGTGCCAGCAAACAGGCCGACAGATCACCCCTCCACTTT.

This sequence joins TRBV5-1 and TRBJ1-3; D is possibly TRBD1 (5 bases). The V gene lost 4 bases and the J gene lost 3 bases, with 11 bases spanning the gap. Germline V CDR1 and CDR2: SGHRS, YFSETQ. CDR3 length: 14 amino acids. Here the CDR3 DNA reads TGCGCCAGCAGCCCGGGGGACGGTGGAAACACCATATATTTT. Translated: CASSPGDGGNTIYF.

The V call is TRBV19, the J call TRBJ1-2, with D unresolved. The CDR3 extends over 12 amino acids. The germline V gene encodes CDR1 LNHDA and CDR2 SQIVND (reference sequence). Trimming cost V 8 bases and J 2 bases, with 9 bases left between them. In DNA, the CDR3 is TGTGCCAGTTCTAATCGGAACTATGGCTACACCTTC. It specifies CASSNRNYGYTF.

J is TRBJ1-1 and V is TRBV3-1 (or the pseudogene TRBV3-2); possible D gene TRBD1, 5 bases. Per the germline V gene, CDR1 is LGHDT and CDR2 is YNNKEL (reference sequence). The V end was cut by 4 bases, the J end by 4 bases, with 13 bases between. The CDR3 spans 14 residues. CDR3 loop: CASSPPPGGTEAFF. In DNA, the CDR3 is TGTGCCAGCAGCCCTCCTCCGGGGGGCACTGAAGCTTTCTTT.